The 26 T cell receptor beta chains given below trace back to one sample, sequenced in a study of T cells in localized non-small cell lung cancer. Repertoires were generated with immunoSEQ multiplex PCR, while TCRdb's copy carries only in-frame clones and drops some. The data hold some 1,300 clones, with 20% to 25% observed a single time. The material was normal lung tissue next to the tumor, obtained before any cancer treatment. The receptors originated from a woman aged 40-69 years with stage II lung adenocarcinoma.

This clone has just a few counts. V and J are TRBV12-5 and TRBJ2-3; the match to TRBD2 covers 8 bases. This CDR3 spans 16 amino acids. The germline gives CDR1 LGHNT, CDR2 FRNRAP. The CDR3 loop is CASTNGAGGPTDTQYF. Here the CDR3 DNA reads TGTGCCAGCACCAATGGGGCGGGGGGCCCCACAGATACGCAGTATTTT.

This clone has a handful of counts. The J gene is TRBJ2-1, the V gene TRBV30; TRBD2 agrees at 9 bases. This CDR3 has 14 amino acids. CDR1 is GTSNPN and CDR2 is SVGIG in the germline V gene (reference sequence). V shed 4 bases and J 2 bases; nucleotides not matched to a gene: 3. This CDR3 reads CAWTGTSPYNEQFF. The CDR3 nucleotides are TGTGCCTGGACCGGGACTAGCCCCTACAATGAGCAGTTCTTC.

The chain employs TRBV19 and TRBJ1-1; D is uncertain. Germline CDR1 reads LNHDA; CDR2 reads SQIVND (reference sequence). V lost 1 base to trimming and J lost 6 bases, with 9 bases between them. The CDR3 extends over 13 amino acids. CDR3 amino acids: CASSIVPGAEAFF. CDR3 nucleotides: TGTGCCAGTAGTATAGTCCCGGGAGCTGAAGCTTTCTTT.

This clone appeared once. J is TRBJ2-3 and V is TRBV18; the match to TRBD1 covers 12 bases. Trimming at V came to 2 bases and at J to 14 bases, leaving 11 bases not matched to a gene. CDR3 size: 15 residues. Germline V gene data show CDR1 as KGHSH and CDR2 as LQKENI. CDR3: CASSPGTGGVIAWYF. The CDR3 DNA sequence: TGTGCCAGCTCACCAGGGACAGGGGGCGTCATTGCCTGGTATTTT.

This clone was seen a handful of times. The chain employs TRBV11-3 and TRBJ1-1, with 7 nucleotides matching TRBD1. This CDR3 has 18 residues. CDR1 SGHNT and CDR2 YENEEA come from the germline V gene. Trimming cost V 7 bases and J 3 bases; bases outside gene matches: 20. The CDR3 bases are TGTGCCAGCACCCTTCGAGGAGGGGGCACGCTTCCCTACACTGAAGCTTTCTTT. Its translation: CASTLRGGGTLPYTEAFF.

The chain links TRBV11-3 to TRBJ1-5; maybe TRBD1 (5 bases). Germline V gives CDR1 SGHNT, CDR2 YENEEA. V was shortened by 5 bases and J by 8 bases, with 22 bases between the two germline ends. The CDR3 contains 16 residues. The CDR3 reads CASSPLWDGFGEPQHF. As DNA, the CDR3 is TGTGCCAGCAGCCCTTTGTGGGACGGGTTTGGAGAGCCCCAGCATTTT.

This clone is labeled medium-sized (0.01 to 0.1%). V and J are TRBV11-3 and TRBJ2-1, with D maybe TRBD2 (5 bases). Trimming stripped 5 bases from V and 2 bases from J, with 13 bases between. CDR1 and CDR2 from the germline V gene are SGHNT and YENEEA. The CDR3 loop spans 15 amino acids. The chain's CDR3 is CASSPPSGPYNEQFF. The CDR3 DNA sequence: TGTGCCAGCAGCCCACCAAGCGGACCCTACAATGAGCAGTTCTTC.

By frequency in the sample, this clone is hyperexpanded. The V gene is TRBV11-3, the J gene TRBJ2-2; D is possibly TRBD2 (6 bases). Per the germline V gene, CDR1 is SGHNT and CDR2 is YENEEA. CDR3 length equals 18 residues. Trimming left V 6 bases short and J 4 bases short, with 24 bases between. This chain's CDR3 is CASSPYTGSGGGTGELFF. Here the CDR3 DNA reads TGTGCCAGCAGTCCATACACAGGTTCCGGGGGTGGCACCGGGGAGCTGTTTTTT. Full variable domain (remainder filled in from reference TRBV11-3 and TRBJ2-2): EAGVVQSPRYKIIEKKQPVAFWCNPISGHNTLYWYLQNLGQGPELLIRYENEEAVDDSQLPKDRFSAERLKGVDSTLKIQPAELGDSAVYLCASSPYTGSGGGTGELFFGEGSRLTVL.

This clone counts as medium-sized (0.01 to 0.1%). The CDR3 nucleotides are TGTGCCAGCAGCCTGTCAGGCGTCATGAACACTGAAGCTTTCTTT. Translating it yields CASSLSGVMNTEAFF. V and J are TRBV11-3 and TRBJ1-1; D not resolved. Trimming removed 5 bases at V and 0 bases at J, with 13 bases between. The CDR3 sequence is 15 residues long. Germline V gene data show CDR1 as SGHNT and CDR2 as YENEEA.

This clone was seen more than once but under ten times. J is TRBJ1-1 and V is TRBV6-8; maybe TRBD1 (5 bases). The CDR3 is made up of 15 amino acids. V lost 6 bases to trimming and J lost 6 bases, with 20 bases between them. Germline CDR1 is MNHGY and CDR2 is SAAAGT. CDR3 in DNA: TGTGCCAGCAGAGGTGGACACCCCAGACCCCCTGAAGCTTTCTTT. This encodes CASRGGHPRPPEAFF.

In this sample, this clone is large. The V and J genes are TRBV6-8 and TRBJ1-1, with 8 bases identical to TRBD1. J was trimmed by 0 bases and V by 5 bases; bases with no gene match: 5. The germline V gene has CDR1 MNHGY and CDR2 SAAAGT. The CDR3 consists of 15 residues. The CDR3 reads CASSAGQAMNTEAFF. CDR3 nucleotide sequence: TGTGCCAGCAGTGCGGGACAGGCCATGAACACTGAAGCTTTCTTT.

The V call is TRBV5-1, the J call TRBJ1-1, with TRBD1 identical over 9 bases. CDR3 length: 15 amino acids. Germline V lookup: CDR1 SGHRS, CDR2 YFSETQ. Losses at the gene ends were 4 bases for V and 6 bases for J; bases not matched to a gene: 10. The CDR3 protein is CASSLEGQGGAEAFF. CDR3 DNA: TGCGCCAGCAGCCTGGAGGGACAGGGAGGAGCTGAAGCTTTCTTT.

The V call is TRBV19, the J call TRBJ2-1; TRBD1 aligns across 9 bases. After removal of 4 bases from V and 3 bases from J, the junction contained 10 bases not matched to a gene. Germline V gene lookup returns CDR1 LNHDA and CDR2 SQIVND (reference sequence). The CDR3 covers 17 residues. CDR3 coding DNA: TGTGCCAGTAGTAACCCCCGGGACAGGGATTACTACAATGAGCAGTTCTTC. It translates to CASSNPRDRDYYNEQFF. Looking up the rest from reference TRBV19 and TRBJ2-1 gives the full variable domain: DGGITQSPKYLFRKEGQNVTLSCEQNLNHDAMYWYRQDPGQGLRLIYYSQIVNDFQKGDIAEGYSVSREKKESFPLTVTSAQKNPTAFYLCASSNPRDRDYYNEQFFGPGTRLTVL.

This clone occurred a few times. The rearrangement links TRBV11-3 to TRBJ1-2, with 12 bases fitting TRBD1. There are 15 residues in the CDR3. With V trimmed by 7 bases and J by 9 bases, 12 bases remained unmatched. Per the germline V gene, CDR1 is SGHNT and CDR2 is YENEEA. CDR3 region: CASTPGGTGGFSYTF. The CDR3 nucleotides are TGTGCCAGCACGCCCGGGGGGACAGGGGGCTTTAGCTACACCTTC.

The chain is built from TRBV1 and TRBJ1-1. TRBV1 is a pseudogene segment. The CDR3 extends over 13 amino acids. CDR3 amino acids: CASSQAFGTEAFF. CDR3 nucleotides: TGCGCCAGCAGCCAAGCTTTTGGGACTGAAGCTTTCTTT.

The CDR3 region has the DNA TGTGCCAGTAGTATGGTGCCAGGGGGGAATCAGCCCCAGCATTTT. Its translation: CASSMVPGGNQPQHF. The chain is built from TRBV19 and TRBJ1-5, with TRBD1 identical over 7 bases. Per germline, CDR1 LNHDA and CDR2 SQIVND (reference sequence). Trimming at V came to 3 bases and at J to 4 bases, leaving 6 bases not matched to a gene. CDR3 length equals 15 residues.

The CDR3 region is CASSPPGIPGELFF. The DNA for the CDR3 is TGTGCCAGCTCACCACCTGGAATCCCCGGGGAGCTGTTTTTT. This rearrangement joins TRBV18 to TRBJ2-2, with D unclear. Germline V gives CDR1 KGHSH, CDR2 LQKENI. The CDR3 spans 14 residues. Trimming shortened V by 0 bases and J by 6 bases, and 8 bases separated the two germline ends.

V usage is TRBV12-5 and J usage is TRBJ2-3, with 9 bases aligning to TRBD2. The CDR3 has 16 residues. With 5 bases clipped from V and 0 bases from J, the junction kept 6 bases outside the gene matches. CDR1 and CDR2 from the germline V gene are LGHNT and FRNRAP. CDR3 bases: TGTGCTAGTGGTAGACATAGCGGGAGTAGCACAGATACGCAGTATTTT. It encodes CASGRHSGSSTDTQYF.

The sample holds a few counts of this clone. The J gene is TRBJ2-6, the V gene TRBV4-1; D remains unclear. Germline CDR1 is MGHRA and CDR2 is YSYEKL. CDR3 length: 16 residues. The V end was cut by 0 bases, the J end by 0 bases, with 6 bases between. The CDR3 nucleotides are TGCGCCAGCAGCCAAGATCACAGCTCTGGGGCCAACGTCCTGACTTTC. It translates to CASSQDHSSGANVLTF.

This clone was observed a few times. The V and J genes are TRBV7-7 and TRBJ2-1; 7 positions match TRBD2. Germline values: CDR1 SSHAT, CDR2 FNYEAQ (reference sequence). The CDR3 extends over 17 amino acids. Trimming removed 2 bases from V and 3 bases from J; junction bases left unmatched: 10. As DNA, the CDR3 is TGTGCCAGCAGCTTAACGGGACTAACCCCAGTCTACAATGAGCAGTTCTTC. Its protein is CASSLTGLTPVYNEQFF.

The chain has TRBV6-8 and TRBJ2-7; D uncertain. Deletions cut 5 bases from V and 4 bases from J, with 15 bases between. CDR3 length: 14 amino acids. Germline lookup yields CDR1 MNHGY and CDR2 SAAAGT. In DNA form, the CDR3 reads TGTGCCAGCAGTCCCGAAGGGCACCCTTACGAGCAGTACTTC. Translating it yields CASSPEGHPYEQYF.

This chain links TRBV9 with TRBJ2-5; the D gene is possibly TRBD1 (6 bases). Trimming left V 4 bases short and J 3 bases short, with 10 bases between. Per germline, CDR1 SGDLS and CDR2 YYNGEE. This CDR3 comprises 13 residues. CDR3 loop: CASSIPGEETQYF. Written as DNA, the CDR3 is TGTGCCAGCAGCATTCCAGGGGAAGAGACCCAGTACTTC.

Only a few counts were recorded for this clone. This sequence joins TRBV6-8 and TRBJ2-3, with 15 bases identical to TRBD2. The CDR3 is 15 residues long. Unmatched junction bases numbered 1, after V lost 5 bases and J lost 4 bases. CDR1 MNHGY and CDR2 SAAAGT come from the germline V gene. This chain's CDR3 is CASSGLAGGPDTQYF. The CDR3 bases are TGTGCCAGCAGTGGACTAGCGGGAGGGCCAGATACGCAGTATTTT.

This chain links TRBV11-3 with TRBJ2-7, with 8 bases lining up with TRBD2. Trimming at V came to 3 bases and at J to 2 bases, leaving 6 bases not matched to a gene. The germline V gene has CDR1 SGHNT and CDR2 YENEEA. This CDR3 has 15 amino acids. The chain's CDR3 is CASSLETSGAYEQYF. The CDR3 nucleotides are TGTGCCAGCAGCTTGGAAACTAGCGGAGCCTACGAGCAGTACTTC.

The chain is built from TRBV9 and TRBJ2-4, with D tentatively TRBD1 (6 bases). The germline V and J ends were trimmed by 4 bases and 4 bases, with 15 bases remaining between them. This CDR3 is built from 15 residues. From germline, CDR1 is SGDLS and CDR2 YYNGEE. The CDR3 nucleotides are TGTGCCAGCAGCCCAAATCTTGGACAGAAAAACATTCAGTACTTC. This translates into CASSPNLGQKNIQYF.

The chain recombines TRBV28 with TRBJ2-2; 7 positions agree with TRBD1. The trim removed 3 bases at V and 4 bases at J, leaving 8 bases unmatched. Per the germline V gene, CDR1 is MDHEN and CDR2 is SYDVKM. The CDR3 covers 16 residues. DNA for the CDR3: TGTGCCAGCAGTTTTCCTCTGTACAGGGGCACCGGGGAGCTGTTTTTT. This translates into CASSFPLYRGTGELFF.